A selection of T cell receptor beta chains follows, all from one sample in a study of blood T cell repertoires in COVID-19. Sequencing was performed with immunoSEQ multiplex PCR; in TCRdb, only in-frame clones are kept and a portion is missing. The profile shows tens of thousands of clones, 80% to 90% of them singletons. Input material: peripheral blood. The receptors derive from a human donor with active COVID-19. The donor label of this sample is uncertain. Each CDR3 is given with its conserved first and last residue. A D gene is named only where the DNA matches it firmly. Size values are once, few and many counts, or a class for expanded clones, and some rows have none.

>TRBV25-1|.|14|.|TRBJ1-5
CASSDTGSNQPQHF
TGTGCCAGCAGTGATACGGGGAGCAATCAGCCCCAGCATTTT
>TRBV5-8|.|11|.|TRBJ2-1
CASSLAAGQVF
TGTGCCAGCAGCTTGGCGGCAGGCCAGGTCTTC
>TRBV2|TRBD1|17|.|TRBJ1-5
CASSEGTGGVGNQPQHF
TGTGCCAGCAGTGAGGGGACAGGGGGCGTTGGCAATCAGCCCCAGCATTTT
>TRBV5-1|TRBD2|17|.|TRBJ2-1
CASSFGAGGSSYNEQFF
TGCGCCAGCAGCTTTGGAGCGGGAGGGAGCTCCTACAATGAGCAGTTCTTC
>TRBV5-6|.|17|.|TRBJ2-2
CASSPRGLIPAAGELFF
TGTGCCAGCAGCCCTCGAGGACTCATCCCGGCTGCCGGGGAGCTGTTTTTT
>TRBV5-4|.|14|.|TRBJ1-4
CASSLRGVGEKLFF
TGTGCCAGCAGCTTACGGGGGGTAGGAGAAAAACTGTTTTTT
>TRBV30|.|12|.|TRBJ1-2
CAWRGGDYGYTF
TGTGCCTGGAGGGGGGGAGACTATGGCTACACCTTC
>TRBV5-1|.|15|.|TRBJ2-3
CASSAYSGHTDTQYF
TGCGCCAGCAGCGCCTATAGCGGACACACAGATACGCAGTATTTT
>TRBV5-4|TRBD1|14|few|TRBJ1-2
CASSPTGAGYGYTF
TGTGCCAGCAGCCCGACAGGGGCTGGCTATGGCTACACCTTC
>TRBV10-3|.|15|.|TRBJ2-7
CAISESGRANYEQYF
TGTGCCATCAGTGAGTCTGGCAGGGCCAATTACGAGCAGTACTTC
>TRBV10-1|.|16|once|TRBJ2-6
CASSADSISGANVLTF
TGCGCCAGCAGTGCAGACAGTATTTCTGGGGCCAACGTCCTGACTTTC
>TRBV28|TRBD1|18|.|TRBJ1-6
CASSLEYRTGGGNSPLHF
TGTGCCAGCAGTTTAGAATACCGGACAGGGGGCGGTAATTCACCCCTCCACTTT
>TRBV3-1/TRBV3-2|.|15|.|TRBJ1-3
CASSQEATGGNTIYF
TGTGCCAGCAGCCAAGAAGCCACAGGAGGAAACACCATATATTTT
>TRBV5-1|.|14|.|TRBJ2-3
CASSSTGIGDTQYF
TGCGCCAGCAGCTCCACAGGGATTGGAGATACGCAGTATTTT
>TRBV5-1|.|14|.|TRBJ2-7
CASSLEVAGLEQYF
TGCGCCAGCAGCTTGGAAGTAGCCGGCTTGGAGCAGTACTTC
>TRBV5-1|TRBD2|15|.|TRBJ2-5
CASSLGLAVQETQYF
TGCGCCAGCAGCTTGGGCCTAGCGGTACAAGAGACCCAGTACTTC
>TRBV5-4|.|14|.|TRBJ2-5
CASSLRTHQETQYF
TGTGCCAGCAGCTTGAGGACTCACCAAGAGACCCAGTACTTC
>TRBV14|TRBD1|15|.|TRBJ1-5
CASSFPGTGVGPQHF
TGTGCCAGCAGCTTCCCCGGGACAGGGGTTGGCCCCCAGCATTTT
>TRBV28|.|14|.|TRBJ1-2
CASSLVAVNYGYTF
TGTGCCAGCAGTTTAGTTGCAGTCAACTATGGCTACACCTTC
>TRBV11-2|.|13|.|TRBJ1-1
CASSPGQNTEAFF
TGTGCCAGCAGCCCGGGACAGAACACTGAAGCTTTCTTT
>TRBV5-8|.|15|.|TRBJ1-1
CASSFYSNMNTEAFF
TGTGCCAGCAGCTTCTACAGCAACATGAACACTGAAGCTTTCTTT
>TRBV2|.|15|.|TRBJ1-5
CASSEGGFGNQPQHF
TGTGCCAGCAGTGAGGGGGGATTCGGCAATCAGCCCCAGCATTTT
>TRBV6-5|.|13|.|TRBJ2-7
CASSDQSGYEQYF
TGTGCCAGCAGCGATCAAAGCGGTTACGAGCAGTACTTC
>TRBV9|.|15|.|TRBJ2-1
CASSVEASAYNEQFF
TGTGCCAGCAGCGTAGAAGCTAGCGCCTACAATGAGCAGTTCTTC
>TRBV27|.|12|.|TRBJ2-7
CASSSRGYEQYF
TGTGCCAGCAGTTCAAGGGGCTACGAGCAGTACTTC
>TRBV28|TRBD2|15|.|TRBJ2-5
CASSLRLAGQETQYF
TGTGCCAGCAGTTTAAGGCTAGCGGGTCAAGAGACCCAGTACTTC
>TRBV15|TRBD2|17|.|TRBJ2-3
CATSRKPTSGRRDTQYF
TGTGCCACCAGCAGAAAACCCACTAGCGGGAGGCGAGATACGCAGTATTTT
>TRBV24-1|TRBD2|15|.|TRBJ2-1
CATSDTTSGDNEQFF
TGTGCCACCAGTGATACGACTAGCGGGGACAATGAGCAGTTCTTC
>TRBV7-6|TRBD1|14|.|TRBJ1-2
CASSLDDRGRGYTF
TGTGCCAGCAGCTTGGATGACAGGGGACGTGGCTACACCTTC
>TRBV5-6|.|13|.|TRBJ2-1
CASSLGPGNEQFF
TGTGCCAGCAGCTTGGGTCCAGGGAATGAGCAGTTCTTC
>TRBV4-1|.|16|.|TRBJ2-1
CASSQARNRVANEQFF
TGCGCCAGCAGCCAAGCCAGGAACAGGGTTGCCAATGAGCAGTTCTTC
>TRBV4-3|TRBD2|16|.|TRBJ2-1
CASSRTLAEAYNEQFF
TGCGCCAGCAGCCGGACCCTAGCGGAGGCCTACAATGAGCAGTTCTTC
>TRBV18|.|14|once|TRBJ2-3
CASSPLVSTDTQYF
TGTGCCAGCTCACCCCTAGTAAGCACAGATACGCAGTATTTT
>TRBV7-8|.|15|once|TRBJ1-4
CASSPAAGVNEKLFF
TGTGCCAGCAGCCCCGCGGCAGGGGTTAATGAAAAACTGTTTTTT
>TRBV4-2|TRBD2|16|.|TRBJ2-1
CASSQDRAGGSNEQFF
TGTGCCAGCAGCCAAGATCGAGCGGGGGGCTCCAATGAGCAGTTCTTC
>TRBV5-4|TRBD1|14|.|TRBJ1-6
CASSMGQADSPLHF
TGTGCCAGCAGCATGGGACAGGCGGACTCACCCCTCCACTTT
>TRBV7-8|.|15|.|TRBJ2-4
CASSSGGLAKNIQYF
TGTGCCAGCAGCTCAGGGGGGCTCGCCAAAAACATTCAGTACTTC
>TRBV5-1|.|15|.|TRBJ1-1
CASTMSTDRSTEAFF
TGCGCCAGCACCATGAGTACAGATCGGTCCACTGAAGCTTTCTTT
>TRBV7-9|.|12|.|TRBJ2-7
CAIFDTSYEQYF
TGTGCCATATTTGACACTTCCTACGAGCAGTACTTC
>TRBV5-6|.|14|.|TRBJ1-3
CASSSGNFRNTIYF
TGTGCCAGCAGCTCGGGGAATTTTAGAAACACCATATATTTT
>TRBV14|TRBD2|17|.|TRBJ2-2
CASSPFRTSGNTGELFF
TGTGCCAGCAGCCCTTTTCGGACTAGCGGAAACACCGGGGAGCTGTTTTTT
>TRBV7-9|.|15|.|TRBJ1-1
CASSRTGGRNTEAFF
TGTGCCAGCAGCAGGACCGGGGGACGGAACACTGAAGCTTTCTTT
>TRBV7-2|.|14|.|TRBJ2-5
CASSTYRRQETQYF
TGTGCCAGCAGCACCTACCGGAGACAAGAGACCCAGTACTTC
>TRBV27|TRBD1|13|.|TRBJ2-7
CASSRTGTYEQYF
TGTGCCAGCAGTCGGACAGGAACCTACGAGCAGTACTTC
>TRBV4-1|.|14|.|TRBJ1-5
CASSQGRGDQPQHF
TGCGCCAGCAGCCAGGGTCGGGGGGATCAGCCCCAGCATTTT
>TRBV7-2|.|12|.|TRBJ2-7
CASSLTSGEQYF
TGTGCCAGCAGCCTAACCTCGGGGGAGCAGTACTTC
>TRBV2|.|13|.|TRBJ1-1
CASSGIGQREAFF
TGTGCCAGCAGTGGTATTGGACAGCGCGAAGCTTTCTTT